This T cell receptor beta chain was retrieved from a study of ipilimumab plus nivolumab after autologous stem cell transplantation. Some clones are missing from TCRdb's copy, which holds only in-frame ones; the method was immunoSEQ multiplex PCR. Among 15,000 to 20,000 clones listed, approximately 80% were seen once. Checkpoint therapy with ipilimumab 1 mg/kg began 14 to 28 days after transplant. Through week 26, nivolumab 3 mg/kg IV was given weeks 1, 4, 7, 10, then biweekly. This CDR3 is 18 amino acids long. Germline CDR1 SEHNR, CDR2 FQNEAQ (reference sequence). Trimming removed 1 base at V and 0 bases at J, with 16 bases between.

The V and J genes are TRBV7-9 and TRBJ2-1, with D unclear. This receptor was identified in a male donor with diffuse large B-cell lymphoma. The sample here was PBMCs, taken in a trial of ipilimumab plus nivolumab as post-transplant consolidation. CDR3 coding DNA: TGTGCCAGCAGCTTAGTCATCCCTGCGCCCAGCTCCTACAATGAGCAGTTCTTC. Its translation is CASSLVIPAPSSYNEQFF.